This TCR beta chain was identified in a study of blood T cell repertoires in COVID-19. On the study more broadly: PBMCs, B-cell-depleted T cells, or T cells provided the cDNA or gDNA that made up the material.

TCRdb's copy holds only in-frame clones and misses some; the assay was immunoSEQ multiplex PCR. The sample consists of fewer than 500,000 clones, roughly four fifths of them appearing once. Germline V gene lookup returns CDR1 LNHNV and CDR2 YYDKDF (reference sequence). Trimming removed 9 bases from V and 1 base from J; junction bases left unmatched: 11. The length of the CDR3 is 15 residues. This clone has more than one count but fewer than ten. Sequences were obtained from peripheral blood. The J gene is TRBJ1-1, the V gene TRBV15; 7 bases are a match to TRBD1. The receptor comes from a human donor with acute or convalescent COVID-19. The donor label of this sample is uncertain. This CDR3 is CATRDRNSANTEAFF. The CDR3, as DNA: TGTGCCACGAGGGACAGAAACTCAGCGAACACTGAAGCTTTCTTT.